This is a list of T cell receptor beta chains from one sample in a study of breast tumors, draining lymph nodes, adjacent tissues. TCRdb fed the multiplex PCR reads into MiXCR, producing one record per CDR3 protein. The data show some 200,000 distinct CDR3 sequences, about 32% seen once. The sample comprised axillary lymph node tissue. Receptor source: a female donor with breast cancer. Some clones in this sample may be carry-over from other donors' samples. CDR3s include the opening cysteine and the closing phenylalanine or tryptophan. D genes are given only for firm matches. Clone size, where shown, is once, few, many, or a class for clones that have expanded.

>TRBV29-1|TRBJ1-5|NA|11|many
CSVEDSGTQHF
TGCAGCGTTGAAGACTCGGGGACCCAGCATTTT
>TRBV2|TRBJ2-3|TRBD1|12|NA
CASRVGTGVVYF
TGTGCCAGCAGAGTTGGGACAGGCGTTGTGTATTTT
>TRBV14|TRBJ2-6|TRBD1|20|many
CASSLPRGDRASSGANVLTF
TGTGCCAGCAGCCTTCCCCGGGGCGACAGGGCCTCCTCTGGGGCCAACGTCCTGACTTTC
>TRBV29-1|TRBJ2-5|NA|13|many
CALGQGGQETQYF
TGCGCCCTGGGGCAGGGAGGTCAAGAGACCCAGTACTTC
>TRBV7-3|TRBJ2-7|NA|15|many
CASSKKVADLTEQYF
TGTGCCAGCAGCAAAAAAGTAGCGGACCTTACCGAGCAGTACTTC
>TRBV3-1|TRBJ1-2|NA|17|NA
CASSQDATDWDNYGYTF
TGTGCCAGCAGCCAAGATGCAACTGATTGGGACAACTATGGCTACACCTTC
>TRBV5-1|TRBJ2-5|TRBD1|15|NA
CASSLEGRGIETQYF
TGCGCCAGCAGCTTGGAGGGCAGGGGGATTGAGACCCAGTACTTC
>TRBV6-4|TRBJ2-1|TRBD2|15|many
CASSDMAGVVDEQFF
TGTGCCAGCAGTGACATGGCGGGGGTAGTCGATGAGCAGTTCTTC
>TRBV9|TRBJ2-7|TRBD1|15|many
CASSVGTGRRYEQYF
TGTGCCAGCAGCGTAGGGACAGGGAGGAGATACGAGCAGTACTTC
>TRBV2|TRBJ1-5|NA|16|NA
CASSRTSGAYEQPQHF
TGTGCCAGCAGTAGGACTAGCGGGGCCTACGAGCAGCCCCAGCATTTT
>TRBV2|TRBJ2-5|TRBD2|17|many
CASSEALGGGPWETQYF
TGTGCCAGCAGTGAAGCGTTGGGGGGAGGGCCTTGGGAGACCCAGTACTTC
>TRBV28|TRBJ1-5|TRBD1|14|few
CASNKDRRDQPQHF
TGTGCCAGCAATAAGGACAGGAGGGATCAGCCCCAGCATTTT
>TRBV19|TRBJ2-2|NA|14|NA
CASSIGTDSGELFF
TGTGCCAGTAGTATAGGGACCGACTCCGGGGAGCTGTTTTTT
>TRBV20-1|TRBJ2-7|NA|13|NA
CSAREAGSYEQYF
TGCAGCGCTAGAGAGGCTGGCTCCTACGAGCAGTACTTC
>TRBV7-2|TRBJ2-7|NA|12|many
CASSLDNYEQYF
TGTGCCAGCAGTCTTGACAACTACGAGCAGTACTTC
>TRBV11-2|TRBJ2-7|NA|15|many
CASSLVMAQRGEQYF
TGTGCCAGCAGCTTAGTGATGGCACAGCGTGGCGAGCAGTACTTC
>TRBV10-3|TRBJ2-7|NA|11|many
CAITSGYEQYF
TGTGCCATCACGTCGGGGTACGAGCAGTACTTC
>TRBV27|TRBJ2-1|TRBD2|13|few
CASSLRRGNEQFF
TGTGCCAGCAGTCTCCGGCGGGGGAATGAGCAGTTCTTC
>TRBV11-2|TRBJ2-1|TRBD2|17|NA
CASSFTGGANSYNEQFF
TGTGCCAGCAGCTTTACCGGGGGGGCAAACTCCTACAATGAGCAGTTCTTC
>TRBV4-2|TRBJ2-7|TRBD2|15|many
CASSQVAGAGYEQYF
TGTGCCAGCAGCCAAGTAGCGGGAGCGGGGTACGAGCAGTACTTC
>TRBV6-5|TRBJ1-2|NA|17|many
CASSTGREGYAGYGYTF
TGTGCCAGCTCCACAGGGAGGGAGGGCTATGCGGGCTATGGCTACACCTTC
>TRBV19|TRBJ2-2|TRBD2|15|many
CASSRTSPNTGELFF
TGTGCCAGTAGTCGGACTAGCCCAAACACCGGGGAGCTGTTTTTT
>TRBV2|TRBJ1-2|NA|13|NA
CASKIASNYGYTF
TGTGCCAGCAAGATAGCATCTAACTATGGCTACACCTTC
>TRBV20-1|TRBJ1-2|TRBD1|15|many
CSATAGTGRNYGYTF
TGCAGTGCTACCGCCGGGACAGGGAGAAACTATGGCTACACCTTC
>TRBV5-8|TRBJ2-5|NA|14|many
CASSNRDTESTQYF
TGTGCCAGCAGCAACCGGGACACGGAGTCGACCCAGTACTTC
>TRBV4-3|TRBJ1-4|TRBD1|14|NA
CASSQGTGGEKLFF
TGCGCCAGCAGCCAAGGGACAGGAGGTGAAAAACTGTTTTTT
>TRBV5-6|TRBJ2-6|NA|16|NA
CASSLGWSSGANVLTF
TGTGCCAGCAGCTTGGGGTGGAGCTCTGGGGCCAACGTCCTGACTTTC
>TRBV4-2|TRBJ2-5|TRBD2|15|many
CASSLVAGGGETQYF
TGTGCCAGCAGCCTAGTAGCGGGAGGCGGAGAGACCCAGTACTTC
>TRBV7-2|TRBJ1-1|NA|13|few
CASSPGPNTEAFF
TGTGCCAGCAGCCCGGGACCCAACACTGAAGCTTTCTTT
>TRBV10-3|TRBJ2-7|TRBD1|15|many
CAISEFGTVSYEQYF
TGTGCCATCAGTGAGTTCGGGACAGTTTCCTACGAGCAGTACTTC
>TRBV15|TRBJ2-7|NA|18|many
CATSRDPPGGLQSYEQYF
TGTGCCACCAGCAGAGACCCCCCTGGGGGCCTCCAATCCTACGAGCAGTACTTC
>TRBV5-4|TRBJ2-7|TRBD1|14|NA
CASSPDRLGYEQYF
TGTGCCAGCAGCCCGGACAGGTTGGGATACGAGCAGTACTTC
>TRBV2|TRBJ2-5|TRBD1|16|many
CASSDVGTGPQETQYF
TGTGCCAGCAGTGATGTCGGGACAGGCCCTCAAGAGACCCAGTACTTC
>TRBV2|TRBJ2-1|TRBD2|17|once
CASNRGGITSSYNEQFF
TGTGCCAGCAATCGGGGGGGAATCACAAGCTCCTACAATGAGCAGTTCTTC